This T cell receptor (beta chain) was captured by sequencing in a study of blood T cell repertoires in COVID-19. Study context: T cells, B-cell-depleted T cells, or PBMCs provided the cDNA or gDNA that served as material.

TCRdb's copy holds only in-frame clones and misses some; the assay was immunoSEQ multiplex PCR. The data contain about 33,000 clones, around nine tenths of them singletons. With V trimmed by 2 bases and J by 2 bases, 3 bases remained unmatched. The germline V gene has CDR1 SGHTA and CDR2 FQGNSA. This CDR3 region has 16 residues. This sequence originates from a human donor in a cohort sampled during active COVID-19. The sequenced sample was peripheral blood. The gene calls are TRBV7-2 and TRBJ1-5, with TRBD1 matching 10 bases. CDR3 bases: TGTGCCAGCAGCTTAACCGGGACAGGGGGCAATCAGCCCCAGCATTTT. Its translation: CASSLTGTGGNQPQHF.